The clone carrying this T cell receptor (beta chain) was recorded only once. The data originate from a study of technical replicates of blood from a handful of donors. Produced via immunoSEQ multiplex PCR; TCRdb's table is partial and in-frame only. The data show around 50,000 clones, with 92% seen just once and about 3.8% held by the top ten. Losses at the gene ends were 1 base for V and 9 bases for J; bases not matched to a gene: 10. Germline lookup yields CDR1 SGHTA and CDR2 FQGTGA. The CDR3 totals 16 residues. The gene calls are TRBV7-3 and TRBJ2-1; 9 nucleotides agree with TRBD2. Input material: PBMCs. The receptor was derived from a human donor in good health. Some clones in this sample may be carry-over from other donors' samples. CDR3 coding DNA: TGTGCCAGCAGCTTAAGGCGGGAGGGGGTACAATCTGAGCAGTTCTTC. It encodes CASSLRREGVQSEQFF.